This T cell receptor beta chain originates from a study of T-cell memory formation after mild COVID-19. The CDR3 spans 14 residues. Losses at the gene ends were 3 bases for V and 8 bases for J; bases not matched to a gene: 7. One entry per CDR3 protein results from TCRdb running MiXCR on the 5' RACE reads. The sample shows around 390,000 distinct CDR3 sequences, about 16% of them seen only once. The origin of this receptor is a man aged 18 to 29 who had mild COVID-19 (a few samples of this study predate the infection). Cell type and time point are not known. This rearrangement joins TRBV12-3 or TRBV12-4 to TRBJ1-5; 7 positions agree with TRBD1. Sequencing was carried out using PBMCs or a T cell subset sorted from them (not recorded which). CDR3 sequence: CASSLEGAEEPQHF. The CDR3 DNA is TGTGCCAGCAGTTTGGAGGGGGCCGAGGAGCCCCAGCATTTT.